Below, 32 T cell receptor beta chains from the same sample are listed, as sequenced in a study of CD8 T cells in ankylosing spondylitis. Whole-study findings and limits: The study identified a TCR beta motif of under ten highly homologous variants that appeared characteristic of ankylosing spondylitis blood.

TCRdb recomputed calls from the 5' RACE reads with MiXCR, one row per CDR3 protein. The data contain fewer than 400,000 distinct CDR3 sequences, less than 9.5% of them singletons. These receptors have no identified antigens. The specimen was blood, either unsorted or a sorted T cell fraction (not recorded which). These receptors all come from a male donor with ankylosing spondylitis.

The gene calls are TRBV3-1 and TRBJ1-6; D not certain. In germline, CDR1 is LGHDT, CDR2 YNNKEL (reference sequence). Trimming took 5 bases from V and 0 from J, leaving 20 bases between them. The CDR3 is made up of 19 amino acids. CDR3 residues: CASSTLPGGLSSYNSPLHF. The DNA for the CDR3 is TGTGCCAGCAGCACCCTTCCCGGAGGCCTAAGCTCCTATAATTCACCCCTCCACTTT.

J is TRBJ1-2 and V is TRBV7-3, with TRBD1 matching 8 bases. Losses at the gene ends were 5 bases for V and 13 bases for J; bases not matched to a gene: 21. CDR3 length: 16 residues. Germline V lookup: CDR1 SGHTA, CDR2 FQGTGA. The CDR3 DNA sequence: TGTGCCAGCAGCCTCATGGGACAGGCAGCGTCGTCTATTCTCACCTTC. Its protein product is CASSLMGQAASSILTF.

This clonotype appeared a few times. The chain joins TRBV6-2 or TRBV6-3 to TRBJ2-5; D not resolved. Germline V gene data show CDR1 as MNHEY and CDR2 as SVGEGT. CDR3 size: 14 residues. V was pared by 6 bases and J by 5 bases, with 16 bases between. CDR3 in DNA: TGTGCCAGCAGCTCAGGACGAGACGGGGAGACCCAGTACTTC. Translation gives CASSSGRDGETQYF.

This clonotype appeared many times. The chain employs TRBV12-3 or TRBV12-4 and TRBJ1-1, with 7 bases lining up with TRBD1. With V trimmed by 5 bases and J by 2 bases, 5 bases remained unmatched. The CDR3 loop spans 14 amino acids. The CDR3 loop is CASSQRQGNTEAFF. The CDR3, as DNA: TGTGCCAGCAGTCAGAGACAGGGAAACACTGAAGCTTTCTTT.

This clonotype appeared many times. The chain couples TRBV29-1 to TRBJ2-1, with 10 bases fitting TRBD2. Per germline, CDR1 SQVTM and CDR2 ANQGSEA. Trimming took 1 base from V and 5 from J; bases not matched to a gene: 8. The CDR3 has 16 residues. DNA of the CDR3: TGCAGCGTTGAAGGACTAGCGGGTCTCTGGCACAATGAGCAGTTCTTC. Its protein product is CSVEGLAGLWHNEQFF.

The chain uses TRBV4-1 and TRBJ2-1, with 7 positions matching TRBD2. Germline V lookup: CDR1 MGHRA, CDR2 YSYEKL. The CDR3 has 15 amino acids. The junction had 15 bases not matched to a gene; V was cut back by 1 base and J by 15 bases. CDR3 nucleotide sequence: TGCGCCAGCAGCCAAGGGGCCCCCTGGCGGGAGAGACCGTTCTTC. Its protein product is CASSQGAPWRERPFF.

This clonotype was seen only a few times. This sequence joins TRBV29-1 and TRBJ1-2, with D tentatively TRBD1 (5 bases). V was clipped by 6 bases and J by 6 bases, with 14 bases between them. Looked up from germline, CDR1 is SQVTM and CDR2 is ANQGSEA. The CDR3 spans 12 residues. CDR3 bases: TGCAGCGTAGGAGGGGCGGGTGATGGCTACACCTTC. Residues: CSVGGAGDGYTF.

The chain recombines TRBV20-1 with TRBJ2-7; either TRBD1 or TRBD2 may fit D (5 bases each). V gave up 0 bases and J gave up 6 bases, with 12 bases separating them. The CDR3 covers 13 residues. Germline V gives CDR1 DFQATT, CDR2 SNEGSKA (reference sequence). The CDR3 sequence: CSARESGLIEQYF. DNA of the CDR3: TGCAGTGCTAGAGAATCGGGGCTTATCGAGCAGTACTTC.

In this sample, this clonotype turned up many times. In nucleotides, the CDR3 is TGCAGCGTCCGGAGTGGTAGGGGGCACTACGAGCAGTACTTC. It translates to CSVRSGRGHYEQYF. This sequence joins TRBV29-1 and TRBJ2-7; the match to TRBD1 covers 7 bases. The CDR3 covers 14 residues. V dropped 6 bases and J dropped 3; count of bases not matched to a gene: 11. Germline values: CDR1 SQVTM, CDR2 ANQGSEA.

In this sample, this clonotype turned up a few times. The chain is built from TRBV7-8 and TRBJ2-7; unclear D gene. V gave up 1 base and J gave up 5 bases, with 15 bases separating them. The CDR3 sequence is 15 residues long. Germline V gene sequence: CDR1 SGHVS, CDR2 FQNEAQ. CDR3 amino acids: CASSLVGFLPNEQYF. Written as DNA, the CDR3 is TGTGCCAGCAGCTTAGTCGGATTCCTACCCAACGAGCAGTACTTC.

This clonotype was seen more than once but under ten times. The V gene is TRBV7-9, the J gene TRBJ2-1; TRBD2 matches at 9 bases. The CDR3 length is 14 residues. J lost 7 bases, V lost 1 base, and 2 bases had no gene match. The germline V gene has CDR1 SEHNR and CDR2 FQNEAQ (reference sequence). CDR3 coding DNA: TGTGCCAGCAGCTTAGTAGCGGGAGTTAATGAGCAGTTCTTC. Its protein product is CASSLVAGVNEQFF.

V usage is TRBV27 and J usage is TRBJ2-7; the D is unclear. CDR1 and CDR2 from the germline V gene are MNHEY and SMNVEV (reference sequence). With 4 bases removed from V and 0 bases from J, the gap between germline ends came to 10 bases. This CDR3 has 14 residues. The DNA for the CDR3 is TGTGCCAGCAGTTCGCAGCGCACCTCCTACGAGCAGTACTTC. Translated, it gives CASSSQRTSYEQYF.

Only a few counts were recorded for this clonotype. This chain uses TRBV6-1 with TRBJ2-1; 8 bases map to TRBD1. From germline, CDR1 is MNHNS and CDR2 SASEGT. The V and J ends lost 8 bases and 0 bases, in that order; junction bases with no gene match: 6. CDR3 length equals 15 residues. CDR3 sequence: CASGGTGGSYNEQFF. The CDR3 DNA follows: TGTGCCAGCGGGGGAACAGGGGGCTCCTACAATGAGCAGTTCTTC.

Ten or more counts support this clonotype. The V call is TRBV3-1, the J call TRBJ2-7; D gene unclear. Trimming removed 0 bases at V and 0 bases at J, with 6 bases between. CDR3 length: 14 residues. CDR1 and CDR2 (germline): LGHDT, YNNKEL (reference sequence). CDR3 bases: TGTGCCAGCAGCCAAGACAGATTCTCCTACGAGCAGTACTTC. Its protein product is CASSQDRFSYEQYF.

The chain recombines TRBV6-1 with TRBJ2-3, with 11 bases identical to TRBD2. The V and J ends lost 8 bases and 5 bases, in that order; junction bases with no gene match: 3. The CDR3 runs 13 residues. CDR1 is MNHNS, CDR2 SASEGT, per germline. Here the CDR3 reads CASLLAGVDTQYF. The DNA for the CDR3 is TGTGCCAGCCTACTAGCGGGAGTAGATACGCAGTATTTT.

This clonotype came up a few times. V is TRBV7-3 and J is TRBJ2-1, with 8 bases aligning to TRBD2. With 2 bases clipped from V and 7 bases from J, the junction kept 13 bases outside the gene matches. Germline values: CDR1 SGHTA, CDR2 FQGTGA. This CDR3 has 17 residues. This CDR3 reads CASSLLSGGPSKNEQFF. In DNA, the CDR3 is TGTGCCAGCAGCTTATTATCGGGAGGGCCATCGAAGAATGAGCAGTTCTTC. The variable domain in full, completed from reference TRBV7-3 and TRBJ2-1, reads GAGVSQTPSNKVTEKGKYVELRCDPISGHTALYWYRQSLGQGPEFLIYFQGTGAADDSGLPNDRFFAVRPEGSVSTLKIQRTERGDSAVYLCASSLLSGGPSKNEQFFGPGTRLTVL.

Only a few counts were recorded for this clonotype. The chain couples TRBV9 to TRBJ2-3; D ambiguous. V lost 5 bases to trimming and J lost 0 bases, with 10 bases between them. The germline CDR1 and CDR2 sequences are SGDLS and YYNGEE. The CDR3 has 14 amino acids. This chain's CDR3 is CASSPVPSTDTQYF. The DNA of the CDR3 is TGTGCCAGCAGTCCCGTACCTAGCACAGATACGCAGTATTTT.

This clonotype was observed at least ten times. This CDR3 is CASSRQLAGGGETQYF. CDR3 nucleotides: TGTGCCAGCAGCCGACAACTAGCGGGCGGTGGAGAGACCCAGTACTTC. J is TRBJ2-5 and V is TRBV4-2, with 9 bases fitting TRBD2. V shed 4 bases and J 4 bases; nucleotides not matched to a gene: 10. Germline V lookup: CDR1 LGHNA, CDR2 YNFKEQ. This CDR3 comprises 16 residues.

This clonotype was counted between two and nine times. The rearrangement joins TRBV12-5 to TRBJ2-7; no firm D call. Trimming took 0 bases from V and 6 from J, leaving 6 bases between them. CDR1 is LGHNT and CDR2 is FRNRAP in the germline V gene. The CDR3 consists of 12 residues. The CDR3 region has the DNA TGTGCTAGTGGTTTGGTATATTTCGAGCAGTACTTC. Its translation is CASGLVYFEQYF. Combining the CDR3 with reference TRBV12-5 and TRBJ2-7 gives the whole variable domain DARVTQTPRHKVTEMGQEVTMRCQPILGHNTVFWYRQTMMQGLELLAYFRNRAPLDDSGMPKDRFSAEMPDATLATLKIQPSEPRDSAVYFCASGLVYFEQYFGPGTRLTVT.

This clonotype was picked up a small number of times. V usage is TRBV6-1 and J usage is TRBJ2-2; a possible D gene is TRBD2 (5 bases). This CDR3 has 15 residues. Germline lookup yields CDR1 MNHNS and CDR2 SASEGT. V dropped 4 bases and J dropped 7 bases, with 16 bases sitting between them. CDR3 DNA: TGTGCCAGCAGTGCCGGGGTACTTGCCGGCGGGGAGCTGTTTTTT. Amino acids: CASSAGVLAGGELFF.

The chain joins TRBV7-2 to TRBJ2-2, with 8 bases fitting TRBD2. Trimming removed 4 bases from V and 0 bases from J; junction bases left unmatched: 4. This CDR3 has 16 residues. The germline V gene encodes CDR1 SGHTA and CDR2 FQGNSA. The CDR3 bases are TGTGCCAGCAGCTCATATAGCGGGGCGAACACCGGGGAGCTGTTTTTT. Protein: CASSSYSGANTGELFF.

This clonotype was observed many times. The rearrangement links TRBV29-1 to TRBJ1-1, with 9 bases that match TRBD1. J lost 0 bases, V lost 7 bases, and 12 bases had no gene match. CDR3 length: 16 residues. Germline values: CDR1 SQVTM, CDR2 ANQGSEA. The CDR3 is CSAYTGTGIMNTEAFF. CDR3 nucleotides: TGCAGCGCCTATACCGGGACAGGGATCATGAACACTGAAGCTTTCTTT.

This rearrangement joins TRBV6-2 or TRBV6-3 to TRBJ1-5, with TRBD1 matching 10 bases. There are 15 residues in the CDR3. Trimming at V came to 10 bases and at J to 2 bases, leaving 8 bases not matched to a gene. CDR1 and CDR2 from the germline V gene are MNHEY and SVGEGT. CDR3 amino acids: CATQNGQGGNQPQHF. CDR3 bases: TGTGCCACCCAGAATGGACAGGGGGGCAATCAGCCCCAGCATTTT.

CDR3 loop: CASSFLPAGANEQFF. CDR3 DNA sequence: TGTGCCAGCAGTTTTCTTCCTGCGGGAGCAAATGAGCAGTTCTTC. The rearrangement links TRBV28 to TRBJ2-1, with 7 bases that match TRBD2. Per germline, CDR1 MDHEN and CDR2 SYDVKM. CDR3 length: 15 amino acids. Trimming cost V 3 bases and J 7 bases; bases outside gene matches: 9. Full variable domain (missing parts from reference TRBV28 and TRBJ2-1): DVKVTQSSRYLVKRTGEKVFLECVQDMDHENMFWYRQDPGLGLRLIYFSYDVKMKEKGDIPEGYSVSREKKERFSLILESASTNQTSMYLCASSFLPAGANEQFFGPGTRLTVL.

Many counts were recorded for this clonotype. The V call is TRBV20-1, the J call TRBJ1-3; D is uncertain. The CDR3 covers 16 residues. CDR1 and CDR2 from the germline V gene are DFQATT and SNEGSKA (reference sequence). The ends were cut back, 6 bases at V and 0 bases at J, with 18 bases in the middle. CDR3 nucleotides: TGCAGTGCGAGCCGCCCGCGTGGGCGCTCTGGAAACACCATATATTTT. Translation: CSASRPRGRSGNTIYF.

This clonotype was counted between two and nine times. This rearrangement joins TRBV2 to TRBJ1-6; no clear D gene. The germline gives CDR1 SNHLY, CDR2 FYNNEI. The CDR3 covers 15 residues. V lost 4 bases and J 2 bases, leaving 9 bases between the germline ends. The CDR3 loop is CASSAEGTYNSPLHF. The CDR3 DNA is TGTGCCAGCAGTGCGGAAGGGACCTATAATTCACCCCTCCACTTT. The full variable domain, its missing parts supplied by reference TRBV2 and TRBJ1-6, is EPEVTQTPSHQVTQMGQEVILRCVPISNHLYFYWYRQILGQKVEFLVSFYNNEISEKSEIFDDQFSVERPDGSNFTLKIRSTKLEDSAMYFCASSAEGTYNSPLHFGNGTRLTVT.

V and J are TRBV5-1 and TRBJ2-2, with 9 bases matching TRBD2. Germline V CDR1 and CDR2: SGHRS, YFSETQ. The CDR3 consists of 16 residues. The V segment lost 4 bases and the J segment 4 bases; nucleotides outside the gene matches: 8. The CDR3 nucleotides are TGCGCCAGCAGCGGCCCGGGACTAGCTTCCACCGGGGAGCTGTTTTTT. This gives the protein CASSGPGLASTGELFF.

In its sample, this clonotype was seen a few times. This chain links TRBV5-1 with TRBJ2-3; TRBD2 is a possible D gene (5 bases). CDR3 length: 15 amino acids. CDR1 SGHRS and CDR2 YFSETQ come from the germline V gene. V lost 0 bases and J 3 bases, leaving 11 bases between the germline ends. The CDR3 nucleotides read TGCGCCAGCAGCTTGGACAGTCCGGGGACAGATACGCAGTATTTT. Translated, it gives CASSLDSPGTDTQYF.

The table lists this clonotype with many counts. The chain combines TRBV29-1 with TRBJ1-5, with TRBD1 matching 8 bases. This CDR3 has 17 residues. Germline assignment: CDR1 SQVTM and CDR2 ANQGSEA. Trimming at V came to 8 bases and at J to 9 bases, leaving 24 bases not matched to a gene. The CDR3 protein is CSLWGWRETGVYRPQHF. The CDR3 coding sequence is TGCAGCCTTTGGGGTTGGAGGGAGACAGGGGTTTATCGGCCCCAGCATTTT.

The V gene is TRBV4-2, the J gene TRBJ2-2; D gene uncertain. Deletions cut 4 bases from V and 4 bases from J, with 10 bases between. CDR3 size: 14 residues. Germline V gene sequence: CDR1 LGHNA, CDR2 YNFKEQ. The CDR3 here is CASSRNPSTGELFF. DNA of the CDR3: TGTGCCAGCAGCCGAAACCCGAGCACCGGGGAGCTGTTTTTT.

Details on this clonotype: A read error may account for a junction end that differs from germline. The chain uses TRBV5-1 and TRBJ1-4, with TRBD1 identical over 10 bases. From germline, CDR1 is SGHRS and CDR2 YFSETQ. CDR3 length: 21 residues. For the CDR3, the DNA is TGTGCCAGCAGCTTGAGGCCATTCGGGACAGGGGCGTTGTTGACTAATGAAAAACTGTTTTTT. Its translation: CASSLRPFGTGALLTNEKLFF.

This clonotype was picked up many times. The chain carries TRBV24-1 and TRBJ2-1; TRBD1 matches at 10 bases. Per germline, CDR1 KGHDR and CDR2 SFDVKD. The CDR3 covers 15 residues. The trim removed 4 bases at V and 5 bases at J, leaving 4 bases unmatched. The CDR3 nucleotides read TGTGCCACCAGTGACCGGGACAGGGGCGACAATGAGCAGTTCTTC. Its translation: CATSDRDRGDNEQFF.